Below are 10 T cell receptor beta chains sequenced from a single sample in a study of tumor and adjacent non-tumor tissue in lung cancer. This sample's RNA came from whole unsorted tissue. Three rounds of nested PCR, following a modified ARM-PCR protocol, produced the TCRbeta library. TCRdb re-called the multiplex PCR reads with MiXCR, one entry per CDR3 protein. The profile shows around 70,000 distinct CDR3 sequences, around 60% of them singletons. Material: lung tumor tissue. These receptor sequences come from a man aged 45-60 years with non-small cell lung cancer.

This clonotype occurred a few times. This rearrangement joins TRBV28 to TRBJ2-7; D possibly corresponds to TRBD2 (5 bases). The CDR3 totals 14 residues. V was trimmed by 5 bases and J by 3 bases, leaving 14 bases between them. CDR1 is MDHEN and CDR2 is SYDVKM in the germline V gene. The CDR3 loop is CASSTTLGYYEQYF. DNA for the CDR3: TGTGCCAGCAGTACCACACTAGGGTACTACGAGCAGTACTTC.

Comments on this clonotype: One junction end does not reproduce the germline sequence, and a read error may be involved. The rearrangement uses TRBV11-3 and TRBJ1-1; D ambiguous. This CDR3 has 16 amino acids. Germline CDR1 reads SGHNT; CDR2 reads YENEEA. The CDR3 loop reads CASILDRRPVYPEAFF. The CDR3 DNA follows: TGTGCCAGCATCTTAGATCGGAGGCCAGTATATCCTGAAGCTTTCTTT.

This clonotype was detected only a few times. A read error may be the cause here, since a much bigger clone is one base away. Likely a read error: the CDR3 ends without its conserved phenylalanine or tryptophan. The J gene is TRBJ1-5, the V gene TRBV6-6; a possible D gene is TRBD1 (5 bases). Between the trimmed V and J ends, which lost 2 bases and 4 bases, there was a span of 12 bases. Germline V gene sequence: CDR1 MNHNY, CDR2 SVGAGI (reference sequence). The CDR3 contains 15 residues. The CDR3: CASSYEAGKNQPQHL. DNA for the CDR3: TGTGCCAGCAGTTACGAAGCAGGGAAGAATCAGCCCCAGCATTTA.

Details on this clonotype: The germline gene is not matched at one end of the junction; a read error may be the cause. The chain links TRBV4-2 to TRBJ2-2, with TRBD2 as a possible D gene (5 bases). The CDR3 is made up of 15 amino acids. The germline V gene has CDR1 LGHNA and CDR2 YNFKEQ. CDR3 in DNA: TGTGCCAGCAGCCCCGGGGTCCGTAACACCGGGGAGCTGTCTTTT. It yields the protein CASSPGVRNTGELSF.

This clonotype was seen ten or more times. The V gene is TRBV12-3 or TRBV12-4, the J gene TRBJ1-1, with a tentative D call TRBD1 (5 bases). The CDR3 contains 13 residues. V lost 5 bases and J lost 3, with 10 bases in between. This CDR3 is CASSRRGDTEAFF. The CDR3 region has the DNA TGTGCCAGCAGTCGGCGGGGGGACACTGAAGCTTTCTTT.

Points on this clonotype: A much larger clone lies a single base off, so this may be a read error. The chain recombines TRBV5-4 with TRBJ2-5; the D call may be TRBD1 or TRBD2 (5 bases each). Germline loops: CDR1 SGHNT, CDR2 YYREEE (reference sequence). There are 12 residues in the CDR3. CDR3 coding DNA: TGTGCCAGCAGCTCCGGACCGGGGACCCGGTACTTC. Its protein product is CASSSGPGTRYF.

As to this clonotype: One junction end disagrees with the germline gene, perhaps due to a read error. The chain carries TRBV11-1 and TRBJ2-1, with a tentative D call TRBD1 (6 bases). Looked up from germline, CDR1 is SGHAT and CDR2 is FQDESV (reference sequence). This CDR3 has 14 amino acids. The CDR3 DNA is TGCGGCAGGAGCTTAGAACGGACAGACAATGAGCAGTTCTTC. This gives the protein CGRSLERTDNEQFF.

On this clonotype itself: The CDR3 end shows no conserved phenylalanine or tryptophan, and so a read error is likely. Because the CDR3's place on the DNA is in doubt, the DNA is left out and the CDR3 is given as listed by TCRdb. The chain links TRBV6-6 to TRBJ1-6; TRBD1 reflects the table's D call only, with no check against the DNA. The CDR3 has 19 residues if both end residues are counted. Per the germline V gene, CDR1 is MNHNY and CDR2 is SVGAGI (reference sequence). Here the CDR3 reads CASSYSVVGAGAYNSPLRY.

Comments on this clonotype: A read error may explain this, as a much larger clone is one base away. This rearrangement joins TRBV28 to TRBJ1-6; no firm D call. Per the germline V gene, CDR1 is MDHEN and CDR2 is SYDVKM. The CDR3 length is 12 residues. CDR3 DNA: TGTGCCAGCAGTTTGGGGAATTTACCCCTCCACTTT. This codes for CASSLGNLPLHF. Filled out from reference TRBV28 and TRBJ1-6, the complete variable domain reads DVKVTQSSRYLVKRTGEKVFLECVQDMDHENMFWYRQDPGLGLRLIYFSYDVKMKEKGDIPEGYSVSREKKERFSLILESASTNQTSMYLCASSLGNLPLHFGNGTRLTVT.

A note on this clonotype: The junction and the germline gene differ at one end; a read error may be behind it. The J gene is TRBJ1-3, the V gene TRBV4-2; D is unclear. CDR1 LGHNA and CDR2 YNFKEQ come from the germline V gene. The CDR3 has 14 amino acids. CDR3 sequence (DNA): TGTGCCCGCAGCCAGACTGGGCCCGGAAACACCATATATTTT. Protein product: CARSQTGPGNTIYF.